This TCR beta chain was retrieved from a study of OX40 agonist ivuxolimab in advanced cancers. The CDR3 consists of 15 residues. V was cut by 0 bases and J by 7 bases, with 13 bases left in between. Germline V lookup: CDR1 SGHDT, CDR2 YYEEEE. This table comes from immunoSEQ multiplex PCR, and its TCRdb copy is limited to in-frame clones, with some not included. The data contain over 70,000 clones, 80% to 90% of them seen just once; the ten biggest clones take up under 0.65%. The sample in question was CD4+ or CD8+ T cells sorted from blood, obtained in a trial of the OX40 agonist ivuxolimab. The chain has TRBV5-6 and TRBJ1-4; D is unresolved. The clonotype was recovered from an adult with an advanced solid tumor such as melanoma, head and neck, liver or kidney cancer. CDR3 sequence (DNA): TGTGCCAGCAGCTTGGTTGGGGTTGGAGTTGAAAAACTGTTTTTT. Translating it yields CASSLVGVGVEKLFF.